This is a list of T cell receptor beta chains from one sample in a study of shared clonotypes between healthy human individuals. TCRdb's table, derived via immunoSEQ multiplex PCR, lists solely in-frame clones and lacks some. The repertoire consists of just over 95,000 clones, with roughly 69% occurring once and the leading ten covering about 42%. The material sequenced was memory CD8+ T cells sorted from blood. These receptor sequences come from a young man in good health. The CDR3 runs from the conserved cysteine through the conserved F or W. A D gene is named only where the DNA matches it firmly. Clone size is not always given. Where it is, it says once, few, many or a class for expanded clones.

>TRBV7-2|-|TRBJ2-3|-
CASSLVYQSTDTQYF
TGTGCCAGCAGCTTAGTCTACCAGAGCACAGATACGCAGTATTTT
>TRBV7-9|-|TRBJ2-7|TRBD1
CASSLRDRPPYEQYF
TGTGCCAGCAGCCTACGGGACAGGCCACCCTACGAGCAGTACTTC
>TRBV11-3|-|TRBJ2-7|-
CASSLGYGGDEQYF
TGTGCCAGCAGCCTGGGTTATGGCGGCGACGAGCAGTACTTC
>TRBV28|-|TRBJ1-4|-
CASSSPGSSNEKLFF
TGTGCCAGCAGTTCCCCCGGATCATCTAATGAAAAACTGTTTTTT
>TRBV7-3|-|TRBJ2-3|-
CASSWGDRTDTQYF
TGTGCCAGCAGCTGGGGGGACCGCACAGATACGCAGTATTTT
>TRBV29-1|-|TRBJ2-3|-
CSGAPLSWADTQYF
TGCAGCGGGGCCCCGCTTAGCTGGGCAGATACGCAGTATTTT
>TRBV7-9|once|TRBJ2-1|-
CASSSPLRGNNEQFF
TGTGCCAGCAGCTCCCCCCTGAGGGGAAACAATGAGCAGTTCTTC
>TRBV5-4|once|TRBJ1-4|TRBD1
CASSLGQGSEKLFF
TGTGCCAGCAGCCTGGGACAGGGAAGTGAAAAACTGTTTTTT
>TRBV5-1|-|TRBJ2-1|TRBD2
CASSSYAGGWDNEQFF
TGCGCCAGCAGCTCCTACGCGGGGGGCTGGGACAATGAGCAGTTCTTC
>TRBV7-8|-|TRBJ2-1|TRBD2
CASRRLADSYNEQFF
TGTGCCAGCAGACGTCTAGCGGACTCCTACAATGAGCAGTTCTTC
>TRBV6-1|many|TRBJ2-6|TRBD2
CASSGLAGSGANVLTF
TGTGCCAGCAGTGGACTAGCGGGCTCTGGGGCCAACGTCCTGACTTTC
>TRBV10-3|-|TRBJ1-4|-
CATQDRRKLFF
TGTGCCACCCAAGATCGGCGAAAACTGTTTTTT
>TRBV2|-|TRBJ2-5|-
CASSDVESQETQYF
TGTGCCAGCAGTGATGTGGAGTCCCAAGAGACCCAGTACTTC
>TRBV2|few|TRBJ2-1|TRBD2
CASSDWTSNEQFF
TGTGCCAGCAGTGACTGGACTAGCAATGAGCAGTTCTTC
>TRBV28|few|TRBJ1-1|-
CASRYGGSNTEAFF
TGTGCCAGCCGTTATGGGGGGTCGAACACTGAAGCTTTCTTT
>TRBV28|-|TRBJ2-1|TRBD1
CASNLYPDRLSRNEQFF
TGTGCCAGCAATTTATACCCGGACAGGTTGAGTCGGAATGAGCAGTTCTTC
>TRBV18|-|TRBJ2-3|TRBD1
CASSAIHSGTGMVDTQYF
TGTGCCAGCTCAGCAATCCATTCCGGGACAGGGATGGTAGATACGCAGTATTTT
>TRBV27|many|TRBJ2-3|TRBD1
CASSGDRVPTDTQYF
TGTGCCAGCAGCGGGGACAGGGTTCCCACAGATACGCAGTATTTT
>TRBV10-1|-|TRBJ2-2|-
CASSGLVSAGELFF
TGCGCCAGCAGTGGTCTAGTTTCAGCCGGGGAGCTGTTTTTT
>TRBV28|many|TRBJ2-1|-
CASNLREPAFYNEQFF
TGTGCCAGCAACCTACGGGAACCCGCCTTCTACAATGAGCAGTTCTTC
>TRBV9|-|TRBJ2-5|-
CASSASAGSRETQYF
TGTGCCAGCAGCGCCTCTGCGGGGAGTAGAGAGACCCAGTACTTC
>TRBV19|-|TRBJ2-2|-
CASSIAYAGESGELFF
TGTGCCAGTAGTATAGCCTACGCAGGGGAGAGCGGGGAGCTGTTTTTT
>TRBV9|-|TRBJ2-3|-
CASSVEGQGDTQYF
TGTGCCAGCAGCGTAGAAGGCCAGGGGGATACGCAGTATTTT
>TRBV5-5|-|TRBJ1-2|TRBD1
CASSPRDRGNYGYTF
TGTGCCAGCAGCCCGCGAGACAGGGGTAACTATGGCTACACCTTC
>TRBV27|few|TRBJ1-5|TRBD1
CASSLFPTGGSNQPQHF
TGTGCCAGCAGTTTATTCCCGACAGGGGGTTCCAATCAGCCCCAGCATTTT
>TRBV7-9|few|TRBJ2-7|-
CASSLGPGVTHEQYF
TGTGCCAGCAGCCTGGGACCGGGGGTTACCCACGAGCAGTACTTC
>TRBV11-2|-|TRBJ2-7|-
CASSLLNVYEQYF
TGTGCCAGCAGCTTATTGAATGTCTACGAGCAGTACTTC
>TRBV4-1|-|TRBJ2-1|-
CASSHAPGAYNEQFF
TGCGCCAGCAGCCATGCGCCCGGGGCCTACAATGAGCAGTTCTTC
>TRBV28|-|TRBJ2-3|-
CASSSPTGEVTDTQYF
TGTGCCAGCAGTTCCCCCACAGGGGAGGTCACAGATACGCAGTATTTT
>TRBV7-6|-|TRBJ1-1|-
CASSLARETAEAFF
TGTGCCAGCAGCTTAGCGCGGGAAACCGCTGAAGCTTTCTTT
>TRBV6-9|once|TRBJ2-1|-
CASRGVSYNEQFF
TGTGCCAGCAGAGGGGTTTCCTACAATGAGCAGTTCTTC
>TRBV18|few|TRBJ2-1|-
CASSPEGPSYNEQFF
TGTGCCAGCTCACCTGAGGGTCCCTCCTACAATGAGCAGTTCTTC
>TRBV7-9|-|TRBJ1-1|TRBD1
CASSQKDRGPLGGTEAFF
TGTGCCAGCAGCCAAAAGGACAGGGGGCCTTTGGGGGGCACTGAAGCTTTCTTT
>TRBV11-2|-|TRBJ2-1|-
CASSLIQVEQFF
TGTGCCAGCAGCTTGATACAGGTTGAGCAGTTCTTC
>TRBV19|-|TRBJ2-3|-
CASSLIFTDTQYF
TGTGCCAGTTCGTTAATTTTCACAGATACGCAGTATTTT
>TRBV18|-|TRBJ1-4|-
CASSPQENEKLFF
TGTGCCAGCTCACCGCAGGAAAATGAAAAACTGTTTTTT
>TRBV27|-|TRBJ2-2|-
CASRLTQILIGNTGELFF
TGTGCCAGTCGACTTACACAGATTCTAATAGGGAACACCGGGGAGCTGTTTTTT
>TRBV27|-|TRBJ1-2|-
CASSLVGAVKRHGYTF
TGTGCCAGCAGTTTGGTCGGGGCAGTCAAAAGGCATGGCTACACCTTC
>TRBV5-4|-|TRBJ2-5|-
CASSLPLAQETQYF
TGTGCCAGCAGCTTGCCGCTAGCCCAGGAGACCCAGTACTTC
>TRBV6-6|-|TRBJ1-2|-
CASSSSEYGYTF
TGTGCCAGCAGTTCCAGCGAGTATGGCTACACCTTC
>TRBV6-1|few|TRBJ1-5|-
CASRPNSNQPQHF
TGTGCCAGCAGACCCAATAGCAATCAGCCCCAGCATTTT
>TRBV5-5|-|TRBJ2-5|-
CASSSPAGQETQYF
TGTGCCAGCAGTTCCCCAGCAGGACAAGAGACCCAGTACTTC
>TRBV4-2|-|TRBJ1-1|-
CASSLDGNTEAFF
TGTGCCAGCAGCCTAGACGGGAACACTGAAGCTTTCTTT
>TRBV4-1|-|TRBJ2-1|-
CASSQITGLGYNEQFF
TGCGCCAGCAGCCAGATAACGGGCCTCGGCTACAATGAGCAGTTCTTC
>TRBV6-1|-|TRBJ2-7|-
CASSEGRVNFHEQYF
TGTGCCAGCAGTGAAGGCAGGGTGAATTTCCACGAGCAGTACTTC
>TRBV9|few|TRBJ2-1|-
CASSLMGTVSEQFF
TGTGCCAGCAGCCTCATGGGGACCGTATCCGAGCAGTTCTTC
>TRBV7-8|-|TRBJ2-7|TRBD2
CASSLALAGGPGEQYF
TGTGCCAGCAGCTTAGCACTAGCGGGAGGGCCAGGGGAGCAGTACTTC
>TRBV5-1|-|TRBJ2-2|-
CASVYSPLTMGELFF
TGCGCCAGCGTCTACAGCCCCCTTACGATGGGGGAGCTGTTTTTT
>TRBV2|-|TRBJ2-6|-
CAFLASSGANVLTF
TGTGCCTTCCTAGCCAGCTCTGGGGCCAACGTCCTGACTTTC
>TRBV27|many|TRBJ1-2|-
CASGPPLNGYTF
TGTGCCAGCGGCCCCCCCCTCAATGGCTACACCTTC
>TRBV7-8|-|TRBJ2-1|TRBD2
CASSPQMEREWFF
TGTGCCAGCAGCCCCCAGATGGAGCGGGAATGGTTCTTC
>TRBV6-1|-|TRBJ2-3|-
CASSETARLEASTDTQYF
TGTGCCAGCAGTGAAACCGCAAGACTGGAAGCAAGCACAGATACGCAGTATTTT
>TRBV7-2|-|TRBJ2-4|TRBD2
CASSLAGLAGGVDIQYF
TGTGCCAGCAGCTTAGCGGGACTAGCGGGAGGAGTGGACATTCAGTACTTC
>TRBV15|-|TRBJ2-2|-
CATSRERGGITGELFF
TGTGCCACCAGCAGAGAAAGAGGGGGGATCACCGGGGAGCTGTTTTTT
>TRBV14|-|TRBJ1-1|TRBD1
CASSRDRGNLNTEAFF
TGTGCCAGCAGCCGGGACAGGGGAAATTTGAACACTGAAGCTTTCTTT
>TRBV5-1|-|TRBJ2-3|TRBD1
CASSLALDRGDTQYF
TGCGCCAGCAGCTTGGCCTTGGACAGGGGAGATACGCAGTATTTT
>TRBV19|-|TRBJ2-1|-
CASIPIPSDEQFF
TGTGCCAGTATCCCGATACCCTCGGATGAGCAGTTCTTC
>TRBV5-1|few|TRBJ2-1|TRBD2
CASSSLTSGLYNEQFF
TGCGCCAGCAGCTCCTTAACTAGCGGACTATACAATGAGCAGTTCTTC
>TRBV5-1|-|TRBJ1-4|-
CASSLEPGASNEKLFF
TGCGCCAGCAGCTTGGAACCCGGGGCCTCTAATGAAAAACTGTTTTTT